These 7 T cell receptor beta chains came from one sample sequenced in a study of cytomegalovirus exposure and HLA in healthy donors. The PCR contained 60 Vbeta and 13 Jbeta primers. Profiled with immunoSEQ multiplex PCR; TCRdb holds only in-frame clones, not every one. The profile shows 100,000 or so clones, about 74% of them singletons. Sequencing input: PBMCs. These receptors were obtained from a woman in her late teens or twenties in good health and CMV-seropositive.

Many counts were recorded for this clone. The chain combines TRBV14 with TRBJ2-1, with unresolved D. CDR3 length equals 14 residues. Germline-derived CDR1 and CDR2 are SGHDN and FVKESK. Trimming took off 1 base at V and 9 bases at J, with 13 bases between the two ends. CDR3 sequence: CASSQGVRLVEQFF. The CDR3, as DNA: TGTGCCAGCAGCCAAGGAGTGCGGCTTGTTGAGCAGTTCTTC.

Sample share makes this clone medium-sized. One end of the junction is discordant with germline, which a read error may explain. J is TRBJ1-5 and V is TRBV5-5; D remains ambiguous. The CDR3 runs to 14 residues. Looked up from germline, CDR1 is SGHKS and CDR2 is YYEKEE (reference sequence). The CDR3 bases are TGTGCCAGCAGTTTGGACTTCATCAATCAGCCCCAGCATTTT. Its translation is CASSLDFINQPQHF.

The chain recombines TRBV25-1 with TRBJ1-5, with 7 nucleotides matching TRBD1. The CDR3 contains 14 residues. V dropped 6 bases and J dropped 6; count of bases not matched to a gene: 8. Germline V gives CDR1 MGHDK, CDR2 SYGVNS. CDR3 in DNA: TGTGCCAGCAGGCAAACAGGGGTCGGTCAGCCCCAGCATTTT. It yields the protein CASRQTGVGQPQHF.

Concerning this clone: One end of the junction varies from germline; a read error may be responsible. The chain recombines TRBV7-9 with TRBJ2-1, with 11 bases lining up with TRBD2. CDR1 is SEHNR, CDR2 FQNEAQ, per germline (reference sequence). The CDR3 has 13 amino acids. The CDR3 here is CSSSLAGGAEQFF. The CDR3 DNA reads TGTTCCAGCAGCTTAGCGGGAGGGGCTGAGCAGTTCTTC.

Concerning this clone itself: The identical CDR3 is also encoded by other nucleotide sequences in the sample. The chain uses TRBV6-5 and TRBJ2-7, with D possibly being TRBD2 (6 bases). This CDR3 spans 14 amino acids. V lost 0 bases to trimming and J lost 5 bases, with 11 bases between them. CDR1 is MNHEY, CDR2 SVGAGI, per germline. CDR3 residues: CASSYSRGSHEQYF. The CDR3 coding sequence is TGTGCCAGCAGTTACTCGCGGGGAAGCCACGAGCAGTACTTC.

This chain connects TRBV10-3 to TRBJ1-1; D is undetermined. Germline V gene sequence: CDR1 ENHRY, CDR2 SYGVKD. CDR3 size: 11 residues. V was shortened by 2 bases and J by 10 bases, with 8 bases between the two germline ends. CDR3 nucleotide sequence: TGTGCCATCAGTGAGGAGGGAATAGCTTTCTTT. It encodes CAISEEGIAFF.

The V gene is TRBV7-9, the J gene TRBJ2-3, with TRBD2 identical over 14 bases. The CDR3 length is 19 residues. Germline V gives CDR1 SEHNR, CDR2 FQNEAQ (reference sequence). The V gene end was trimmed by 5 bases and the J gene end by 2 bases; junction bases not matched to a gene: 12. CDR3: CASSPLTSGRARDTDTQYF. The CDR3, as DNA: TGTGCCAGCAGCCCCCTGACTAGCGGGAGGGCCCGCGACACAGATACGCAGTATTTT. The variable domain in full, with the rest retrieved from reference TRBV7-9 and TRBJ2-3, is DTGVSQNPRHKITKRGQNVTFRCDPISEHNRLYWYRQTLGQGPEFLTYFQNEAQLEKSRLLSDRFSAERPKGSFSTLEIQRTEQGDSAMYLCASSPLTSGRARDTDTQYFGPGTRLTVL.